These 2 T cell receptor beta chains share one sample of origin, sequenced in a study of regulatory T cells in long-lasting Graves disease. The time point here: persistent/refractory GD, antithyroid drugs over 5 years with positive TRAb. Extracted RNA from PBMCs served as the source of the TCR library. Arm-PCR of CDR3 regions with iRepertoire HTBI primers generated TCR beta libraries. TCRdb reprocessed the multiplex PCR reads via MiXCR and lists one record per CDR3 protein. This table holds 300,000 to 400,000 distinct CDR3 sequences, about 18% found once. Source: peripheral blood mononuclear cells (PBMCs), taken when the disease was refractory, from a patient treated with antithyroid drugs. The source is a female donor with Graves disease.

This clonotype was picked up many times. In DNA form, the CDR3 reads TGCAGTGCTAGAGACTGGGGGTCTAGCGACTACGAGCAGTACTTC. Its protein is CSARDWGSSDYEQYF. The chain carries TRBV20-1 and TRBJ2-7; the D gene is possibly TRBD2 (6 bases). The length of the CDR3 is 15 residues. Germline CDR1 DFQATT, CDR2 SNEGSKA (reference sequence). V was clipped by 0 bases and J by 3 bases, with 15 bases between them.

This clonotype was picked up a small number of times. The J gene is TRBJ2-7, the V gene TRBV4-3, with D unclear. Germline V gene data show CDR1 as LGHNA and CDR2 as YSLEER. The CDR3 totals 14 residues. The V gene lost 3 bases and the J gene lost 0 bases, with 9 bases spanning the gap. Written as DNA, the CDR3 is TGCGCCAGCAGCCAGGAGCCAAACTCCTACGAGCAGTACTTC. Amino acid sequence: CASSQEPNSYEQYF.